This T cell receptor beta chain was profiled in a study of graft-versus-host responses after intestinal transplantation. Study overall: Multivisceral, liver-intestinal, or isolated intestinal grafts were transplanted into recipients. Recipients across the board were started on anti-thymocyte globulin induction, then kept on tacrolimus and steroids for two to three years.

V was clipped by 4 bases and J by 3 bases; unmatched bases: 6. This CDR3 contains 15 residues. The germline V gene encodes CDR1 SGDLS and CDR2 YYNGEE. Findings of the study overall: Early post-transplant falls in HvG clones accompanied the peak levels of circulating GvH clones. Ileal or blood samples showed some GvH clones first, and such clones were also found in recipient marrow.

Here immunoSEQ multiplex PCR was the method, and the copy in TCRdb shows in-frame clones only, minus some. The sample has about 91,000 clones, approximately 89% seen once. As concerns this clone: Antigen unknown.

The source of this sequence is a human donor who was the organ donor for an intestinal transplant. The source was unstimulated CD4+ T cells sorted from spleen or lymph node cells, collected before transplant. V gene TRBV9 combines with J gene TRBJ1-5, with 8 positions matching TRBD1. CDR3 DNA: TGTGCCAGCAGCCCACGGACAGGGCTCAATCAGCCCCAGCATTTT. Its protein is CASSPRTGLNQPQHF.